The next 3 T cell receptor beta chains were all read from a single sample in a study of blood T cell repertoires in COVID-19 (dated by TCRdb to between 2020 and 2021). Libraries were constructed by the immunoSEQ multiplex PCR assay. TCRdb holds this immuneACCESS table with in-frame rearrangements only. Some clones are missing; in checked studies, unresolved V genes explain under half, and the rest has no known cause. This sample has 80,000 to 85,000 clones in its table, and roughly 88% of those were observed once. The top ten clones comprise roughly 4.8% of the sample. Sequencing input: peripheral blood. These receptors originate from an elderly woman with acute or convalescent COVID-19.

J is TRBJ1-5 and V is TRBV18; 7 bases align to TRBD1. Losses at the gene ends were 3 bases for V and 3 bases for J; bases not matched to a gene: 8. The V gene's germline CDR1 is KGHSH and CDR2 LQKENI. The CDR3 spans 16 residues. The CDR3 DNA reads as TGTGCCAGCTCACCGACAAGGGACAGTTTCAATCAGCCCCAGCATTTT. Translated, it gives CASSPTRDSFNQPQHF.

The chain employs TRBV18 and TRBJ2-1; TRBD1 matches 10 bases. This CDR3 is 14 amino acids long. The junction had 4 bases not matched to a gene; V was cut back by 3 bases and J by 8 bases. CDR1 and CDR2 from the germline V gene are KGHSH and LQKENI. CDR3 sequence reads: CASSPGQGTDEQFF. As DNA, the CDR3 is TGTGCCAGCTCACCGGGACAGGGGACGGATGAGCAGTTCTTC.

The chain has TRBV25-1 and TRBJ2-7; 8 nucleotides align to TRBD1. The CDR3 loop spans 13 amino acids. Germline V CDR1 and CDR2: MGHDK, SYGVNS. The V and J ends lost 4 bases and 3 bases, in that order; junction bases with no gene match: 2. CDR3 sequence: CASSVQGGYEQYF. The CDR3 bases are TGTGCCAGCAGTGTACAGGGGGGCTACGAGCAGTACTTC.